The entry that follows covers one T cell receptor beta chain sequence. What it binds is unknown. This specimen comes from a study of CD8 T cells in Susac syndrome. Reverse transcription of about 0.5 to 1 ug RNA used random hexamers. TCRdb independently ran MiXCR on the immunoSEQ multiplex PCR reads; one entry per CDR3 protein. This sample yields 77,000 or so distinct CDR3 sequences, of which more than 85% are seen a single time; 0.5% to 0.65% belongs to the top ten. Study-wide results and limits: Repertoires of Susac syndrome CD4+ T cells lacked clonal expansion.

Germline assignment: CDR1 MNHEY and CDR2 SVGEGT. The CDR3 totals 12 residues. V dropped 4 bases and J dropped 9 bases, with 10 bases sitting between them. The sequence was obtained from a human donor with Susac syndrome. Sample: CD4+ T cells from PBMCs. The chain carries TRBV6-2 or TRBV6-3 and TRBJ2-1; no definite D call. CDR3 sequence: CASSFPHPEQFF. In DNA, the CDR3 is TGTGCCAGCAGTTTCCCCCACCCTGAGCAGTTCTTC.